The source of this T cell receptor (beta chain) is a study of blood T cell repertoires in COVID-19 (dated by TCRdb to the early 2020s). Concerning the study at large: The collaborator samples originated in the United States, Italy and Spain and spanned the acute and convalescent phases of COVID-19. The prospective study material was composed of cDNA or gDNA derived from T cells, B-cell-depleted T cells, or PBMCs. Subjects who had been exposed to COVID-19, were actively infected with it, or had recovered from it provided the deeply sampled blood TCRbeta repertoires that made up the dataset. A freely available public database, intended as a resource for researchers studying the immune response to SARS-CoV-2, is where the repertoires were released. Samples came from the ongoing ImmuneRACE study (first 160 participants) plus 1,254 subjects from 6 global collaborators. A de-identified subject ID, COVID-19 status, age in years and sex were almost always included in the sample metadata. HLA class I and class II types, where available, came from metadata supplied by the sample provider rather than from assay-based typing. Broader findings and caveats from the paper: Clinical and demographic metadata were provided uncurated, with the amount varying by source and participant.

In the prospective study, participants were roughly 18 to 100 years old, resided in approximately 25 geographic areas of the United States, and were enrolled through a virtual design. Cohort assignment in the prospective study relied on participant-reported clinical history from a screening survey and a study questionnaire. Recovered participants in ImmuneRACE Cohort 3 were defined as having two consecutive negative NP/OP PCR tests, clearance from a healthcare professional, or resolution of symptoms. In the prospective study, mobile phlebotomists collected whole blood, serum and a nasopharyngeal or oropharyngeal swab from each participant. Participants in the prospective study had the option to provide additional blood draws and questionnaires over an approximately 2-month period. Before DNA extraction, blood samples from the prospective study were shipped at room temperature or frozen. TCRbeta CDR3 regions were amplified from genomic DNA by means of the immunoSEQ Assay, a bias-controlled multiplex PCR. On the study's bioinformatics: Nucleated cell counts per sample were estimated from amplification of reference gene primers within the assay. To quantify the absolute abundance of each unique TCRbeta CDR3 rearrangement, sequence reads were collapsed and filtered. For each sample, productive Simpson clonality was calculated as the square root of Simpson's diversity index over productive rearrangements. TCRdb stores this immuneACCESS table with in-frame sequences only. Part of the clones is absent; in the studies checked, under half of the shortfall reflects unresolved V genes, and no reason is known for the rest. V and J calls and clone size follow that table, whereas D and trimming were derived from the DNA. The sample records about 220,000 clones, roughly four fifths of which are singletons. The ten largest clones add up to about 3.4% of the sample.

As concerns this clone: The antigen this receptor binds is unknown. No quality values exist for individual bases; no much larger clone is one base distant.

The CDR3 starts with the cysteine, ends with the phenylalanine, and has 15 residues. The only DNA kept is the CDR3, 45 bases in frame from the first base. The germline V gene supplies CDR1 SGHRS and CDR2 YFSETQ. At the junction V is shortened by 7 bases and J by 5 bases; bases outside the gene matches: 11. The source is a woman aged 55-69 years who had recovered from COVID-19. Sequencing input: PBMCs or T cells enriched from blood (not recorded which). Rearrangement joined TRBV5-1 to TRBJ2-7; 11 middle bases align to TRBD2. The DNA is TGCGCCAGCGGTCGGACTAGCGGGCAGGGAAACGAGCAGTACTTC. Translated, this gives CASGRTSGQGNEQYF.